This TCR beta chain was retrieved from a study of T cell changes during pregnancy in multiple sclerosis. The V segment lost 6 bases and the J segment 11 bases; nucleotides outside the gene matches: 5. CDR1 and CDR2 (germline): ENHRY, SYGVKD. The CDR3 spans 11 residues. Profiled with immunoSEQ multiplex PCR; TCRdb holds only in-frame clones, not every one. The sample has 50,000 to 60,000 clones, about 90% seen once. The sample in question was CD4+ T cells from peripheral blood mononuclear cells, obtained in the second trimester of pregnancy. V gene TRBV10-3 combines with J gene TRBJ1-1, with TRBD1 matching over 8 bases. The receptor was derived from a female donor with multiple sclerosis, enrolled in a pregnancy study. In nucleotides, the CDR3 is TGTGCCATCAGGGAGGACAGGGAGGCTTTCTTT. Its translation: CAIREDREAFF.